This is a list of T cell receptor beta chains from one sample in a study of identical twins. MiXCR, applied by TCRdb to the 5' RACE reads, yields one record per CDR3 protein. The sample holds around 510,000 distinct CDR3 sequences, roughly an eighth seen once. A further study also used this sample, focusing on yellow fever vaccine responses in identical twins.

The material sequenced was CD4+ T cells sorted from blood. These receptors all come from a woman between 18 and 29 years old in good health. CDR3s include the opening cysteine and the closing phenylalanine or tryptophan. The D gene is left open where the match is weak. Not every row has a clone size; where given, it reads once, few, many or a size class.

D gene: TRBD1
J gene: TRBJ2-1
V gene: TRBV28
clone size: many
CDR3 protein: CASRSPGQGAHNEQFF
CDR3 DNA: TGTGCCAGCAGATCCCCGGGACAGGGGGCCCACAATGAGCAGTTCTTC

D gene: TRBD2
J gene: TRBJ2-1
V gene: TRBV2
clone size: -
CDR3 protein: CAISSPRLAGRIDNEQFF
CDR3 DNA: TGTGCCATCAGTTCCCCCCGTTTAGCGGGCCGAATAGACAATGAGCAGTTCTTC

D gene: -
J gene: TRBJ1-2
V gene: TRBV7-9
clone size: many
CDR3 protein: CASSLGGKASPYTF
CDR3 DNA: TGTGCCAGCAGCTTAGGGGGCAAGGCCAGTCCCTACACCTTC

D gene: TRBD2
J gene: TRBJ2-7
V gene: TRBV11-2
clone size: many
CDR3 protein: CASSLSSGPLEQYF
CDR3 DNA: TGTGCCAGCAGCTTGTCTAGCGGGCCCCTTGAGCAGTACTTC

D gene: -
J gene: TRBJ2-7
V gene: TRBV28
clone size: -
CDR3 protein: CASSLYGVGGSYEQYF
CDR3 DNA: TGTGCCAGCAGTTTATACGGGGTGGGGGGCTCCTACGAGCAGTACTTC

D gene: TRBD1
J gene: TRBJ2-5
V gene: TRBV7-9
clone size: few
CDR3 protein: CASSSQGVGTQYF
CDR3 DNA: TGTGCCAGCAGCTCCCAGGGGGTCGGGACCCAGTACTTC

D gene: -
J gene: TRBJ1-1
V gene: TRBV5-6
clone size: few
CDR3 protein: CASSSDRRHNTEAFF
CDR3 DNA: TGTGCCAGCAGCAGTGACAGACGTCACAACACTGAAGCTTTCTTT

D gene: -
J gene: TRBJ2-7
V gene: TRBV7-2
clone size: many
CDR3 protein: CASSLNGGYEQYF
CDR3 DNA: TGTGCCAGCAGCTTAAACGGGGGCTACGAGCAGTACTTC

D gene: -
J gene: TRBJ2-2
V gene: TRBV20-1
clone size: -
CDR3 protein: CSAWEDGNTGELFF
CDR3 DNA: TGCAGTGCTTGGGAGGATGGGAACACCGGGGAGCTGTTTTTT

D gene: -
J gene: TRBJ2-1
V gene: TRBV18
clone size: -
CDR3 protein: CASSPQRESNEQFF
CDR3 DNA: TGTGCCAGCTCACCGCAGAGAGAGAGCAATGAGCAGTTCTTC